This entry concerns a single T cell receptor beta chain. Antigen specificity is unknown. The sample is drawn from a study of PD-L1 blockade in urothelial cancer. Regarding the study as a whole: Pretreatment clonality of the blood TCR repertoire below the median was predictive of superior survival.

Time point indicated: peripheral blood 6 weeks after treatment start. The table came from immunoSEQ multiplex PCR; TCRdb's copy has only in-frame clones and leaves some out. The table includes 120,000 or so clones, around 88% detected once. The clonotype was recovered from a man aged 50-59 years with urothelial cancer. This specimen consisted of PBMCs, obtained around atezolizumab (anti-PD-L1) treatment.

CDR3 nucleotide sequence: TGCGCCAGCAGCTTGGGCGGAAAGAGCACAGATACGCAGTATTTT. This codes for CASSLGGKSTDTQYF. This chain uses TRBV5-1 with TRBJ2-3; D not resolved. Per the germline V gene, CDR1 is SGHRS and CDR2 is YFSETQ. The CDR3 has 15 amino acids. V gave up 0 bases and J gave up 0 bases, with 8 bases separating them.